This T cell receptor (beta chain) was sequenced in a study of blood T cell repertoires in COVID-19. Sequencing used immunoSEQ multiplex PCR; TCRdb keeps in-frame clones, though not all of them. Of 200,000 to 250,000 clones listed, about 91% are singletons. Sequenced material: PBMCs or T cells enriched from blood (not recorded which). This TCR derives from a man in his late teens or twenties with acute COVID-19.

The CDR3 loop is CASSLATSGYQETQYF. CDR3 in DNA: TGTGCCAGCAGCTTGGCGACTAGCGGGTACCAAGAGACCCAGTACTTC. The chain combines TRBV5-5 with TRBJ2-5, with 10 bases matching TRBD2. Germline assignment: CDR1 SGHKS and CDR2 YYEKEE (reference sequence). V gave up 0 bases and J gave up 0 bases; unmatched junction bases: 2. This CDR3 is 16 amino acids long.